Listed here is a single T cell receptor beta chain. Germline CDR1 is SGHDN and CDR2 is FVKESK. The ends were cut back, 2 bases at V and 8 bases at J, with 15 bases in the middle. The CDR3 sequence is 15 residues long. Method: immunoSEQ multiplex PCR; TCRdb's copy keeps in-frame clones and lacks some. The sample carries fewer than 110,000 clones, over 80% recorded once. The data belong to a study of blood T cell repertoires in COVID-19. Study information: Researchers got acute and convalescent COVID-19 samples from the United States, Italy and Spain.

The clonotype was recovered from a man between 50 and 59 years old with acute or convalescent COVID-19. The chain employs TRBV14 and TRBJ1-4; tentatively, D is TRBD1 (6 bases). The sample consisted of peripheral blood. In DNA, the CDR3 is TGTGCCAGCAGCCAATATTCAGGGGTCGGGGAAAAACTGTTTTTT. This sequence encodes CASSQYSGVGEKLFF.